This T cell receptor (beta chain) is from a study of Ad26.COV2.S vaccination and SARS-CoV-2 variants. Study-wide results and limits: Vaccine and placebo groups showed comparable non-spike TCR breadth.

Indicated treatment: approximately 18 received Ad26.COV2.S at low or high dose, single or two shots; about 5 received placebo; per-sample allocation not given. It was on day 63 after the first vaccine or placebo injection that samples were taken. Built on an Ad26 vector, the vaccine expressed Wuhan-strain SARS-CoV-2 spike. The assay was immunoSEQ multiplex PCR, and TCRdb's table has in-frame clones only and misses some. This sample yields more than 400,000 clones, of which roughly 90% are seen a single time; less than 2% belongs to the top ten. A remark on this clone: What it binds is not known.

This CDR3 contains 15 residues. CDR1 is SGHRS, CDR2 YFSETQ, per germline. Trimming removed 0 bases from V and 4 bases from J; junction bases left unmatched: 2. Source: peripheral blood, taken in a trial of Ad26.COV2.S vaccine versus placebo. The receptor was derived from a person between 18 and 59 years old who received the Ad26.COV2.S COVID-19 vaccine or a placebo. The V gene is TRBV5-1, the J gene TRBJ1-4; 8 nucleotides agree with TRBD1. CDR3 sequence: CASSLETGVNEKLFF. The CDR3 coding sequence is TGCGCCAGCAGCTTGGAGACAGGGGTTAATGAAAAACTGTTTTTT.